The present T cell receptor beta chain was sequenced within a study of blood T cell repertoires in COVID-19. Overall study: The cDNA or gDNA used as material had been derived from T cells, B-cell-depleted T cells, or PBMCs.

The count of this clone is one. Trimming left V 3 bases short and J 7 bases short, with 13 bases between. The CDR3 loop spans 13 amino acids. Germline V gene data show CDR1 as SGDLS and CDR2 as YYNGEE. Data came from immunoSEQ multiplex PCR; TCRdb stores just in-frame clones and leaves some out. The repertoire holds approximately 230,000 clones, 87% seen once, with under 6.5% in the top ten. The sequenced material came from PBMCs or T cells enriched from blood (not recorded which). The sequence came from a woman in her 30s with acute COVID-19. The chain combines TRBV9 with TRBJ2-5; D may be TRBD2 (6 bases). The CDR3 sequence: CASSAGDQVTQYF. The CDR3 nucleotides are TGTGCCAGCAGCGCGGGAGATCAGGTGACCCAGTACTTC.